The following is a T cell receptor (beta chain) sequence with its context. The data belong to a study of blood T cell repertoires in COVID-19. On the study more broadly: Samples taken during acute and convalescent COVID-19 were collected in the United States, Italy and Spain. The cDNA or gDNA used as material had been derived from T cells, B-cell-depleted T cells, or PBMCs.

Methods used by the authors: Amplifying reference gene primers gave estimates of nucleated cell counts. Only in-frame clones appear in the TCRdb table, and some are missing; sequencing was by immunoSEQ multiplex PCR. The V and J calls and clone size come from that table; D and trimming were worked out from the DNA. The sample contains about 87,000 clones, about 85% of which appear only once. Seattle patients were enrolled during active infection and followed longitudinally. Trimming at V came to 2 bases and at J to 2 bases, leaving 4 bases not matched to a gene. The CDR3 runs to 15 residues. Germline CDR1 is LGHNA and CDR2 is YNFKEQ.

J is TRBJ2-5 and V is TRBV4-2; the match to TRBD1 covers 8 bases. What was sequenced was peripheral blood. This sequence originates from an elderly woman with COVID-19, enrolled during active disease. The CDR3 bases are TGTGCCAGCAGCCAACAGGGACAGGCACAAGAGACCCAGTACTTC. It yields the protein CASSQQGQAQETQYF.